The present TCR beta chain was sequenced within a study of identifying expanded T cells in peripheral blood. Only a few counts were recorded for this clone. CDR1 and CDR2 from the germline V gene are LNHDA and SQIVND (reference sequence). The junction had 5 bases not matched to a gene; V was cut back by 3 bases and J by 2 bases. The CDR3 length is 15 residues. The protocol was immunoSEQ multiplex PCR, while the TCRdb copy is restricted to in-frame clones and leaves out a portion. The data hold approximately 63,000 clones, with around 87% observed a single time. The V gene is TRBV19, the J gene TRBJ1-2, with 8 bases identical to TRBD1. Sequenced material: blood. The clonotype comes from a person aged 18 to 75 in good health. The CDR3 loop reads CASSISRGRNYGYTF. The CDR3 DNA sequence: TGTGCCAGTAGTATCTCCAGGGGGCGGAACTATGGCTACACCTTC.